This T cell receptor beta chain was recovered during a study of neurological immune-mediated disorders (dated by TCRdb to the late 2010s). About the study as a whole: The study compared peripheral blood TCR-beta repertoires of HTLV-I-associated myelopathy (HAM/TSP) patients, multiple sclerosis patients and healthy controls using UMI-based sequencing. Each longitudinal HAM/TSP and healthy donor was sampled at 3 time-points spaced at roughly 3-45 month intervals. The cohort was made up of 68 subjects, consisting of around 15 HAM/TSP patients, 34 multiple sclerosis patients and around 20 healthy controls. Longitudinal samples, technical triplicates and paired sorted CD4+ and CD8+ T-cell subsets, alongside PBMC samples, were included among the roughly 110 TCR-beta libraries. Results and caveats for the whole study, not just this receptor: TCR clonal expansion was highest in HAM/TSP patients and lowest in MS patients, with MS patients falling below even healthy controls. Expanded clones from different subjects shared no identical CDR3 amino acid sequences, which suggests that TCR-beta repertoires were private in all groups.

cDNA was synthesized by template-switch 5'RACE using a primer carrying a 10-nucleotide random unique molecular identifier by which each TCR transcript was tagged. Every sequencing run covered 15-18 subjects and yielded more than 170 million TCR-beta sequences. The RNeasy kit was used for extraction of total RNA. TCR-beta VDJ regions were amplified with primers for the TCR constant region and the 5'RACE anchor, using the KAPA Real-time Library Amplification kit. Sample indexes and Illumina adaptors were added in a first PCR, and a second PCR then increased library yield. After Ampure bead purification, the roughly 650 bp TCR product was size-selected on a 2% E-gel SizeSelection system. Library quality was checked on a Bioanalyzer, concentration was measured with Qubit, and libraries were quantified with the Kapa Library Quantification kit before pooling. An Illumina HiSeq 2500 was used to sequence the libraries paired-end at 2 x 150 bp. To increase sequence diversity, 25-30% phiX was spiked into each library pool. The study's own analysis went as follows. Quality-filtered reads were processed with the UMI-based MiGEC pipeline, and over 75% of raw TCR sequences were removed by the MiGEC pipeline during error correction. VDJ genes were aligned to IMGT germline references, and clonotypes were defined by unique CDR3 amino acid sequence plus V-J genes. Clonal expansion, Shannon diversity and CDR3 relatedness (CalcPairwiseDistances, ClusterSamples) were evaluated with VDJtools, and phylogenetic trees were built with CLCbio workbench. Using coefficient-of-variation modelling across technical triplicates, the study counted a clone as expanded if it had at least 8 unique UMIs. TCRdb took the public reads, trimmed them with fastp at Q25, ran MiXCR for clone calling and kept in-frame beta chains. Each CDR3 protein appears once, grouped with its most common genes and DNA. These V and J calls rely on TCRdb rather than the paper's analysis. The sample data list roughly 50,000 distinct CDR3 sequences, and over 9.5% of these were observed just once. The ten largest clones take up roughly 10% of the sample.

According to the study, the label for this sample's time point signals: longitudinal time-point 3. Unsorted PBMC libraries were generated from 2 million PBMCs stored in RNAlater at -80 °C until RNA extraction. Peripheral blood underwent Ficoll-Hypaque density gradient centrifugation to isolate PBMCs, which were then cryopreserved in liquid nitrogen. This clonotype was observed at least ten times. It has no known antigen specificity. Base-call qualities are not available, and no considerably larger clone is one nucleotide away. CDR1 is given as SGHTA and CDR2 as FQGNSA, both from the germline V gene. There are 15 amino acids in the CDR3, from cysteine to phenylalanine inclusive. The entry retains the CDR3 DNA only, 45 bases that are in frame from base 1. Cut back by 5 bases and 5 bases, the V and J ends lie 16 bases apart.

The sequenced sample was PBMCs. The clonotype comes from a male donor with HTLV-1-associated myelopathy (HAM/TSP). The V gene is TRBV7-2 and the J gene is TRBJ2-1; the D region possibly corresponds to TRBD2 (6 bases align). The CDR3 amino acid sequence is: CASSHYSGSNNEQFF. The nucleotide sequence reads as follows: TGTGCCAGCAGCCATTACAGCGGGTCAAACAATGAGCAGTTCTTC. Reference TRBV7-2 and TRBJ2-1 proteins supply the regions before and after the CDR3; the full variable domain is: GAGVSQSPSNKVTEKGKDVELRCDPISGHTALYWYRQSLGQGLEFLIYFQGNSAPDKSGLPSDRFSAERTGGSVSTLTIQRTQQEDSAVYLCASSHYSGSNNEQFFGPGTRLTVL.